The 7 T cell receptor beta chains reported below all come from one sample, sequenced in a study of blood T cell repertoires in COVID-19. Repertoires were generated with immunoSEQ multiplex PCR, while TCRdb's copy carries only in-frame clones and drops some. The data show approximately 140,000 clones, less than 85% seen once. The specimen sequenced was peripheral blood. Receptors were obtained from a human donor in a cohort sampled during active COVID-19.

This chain links TRBV11-3 with TRBJ2-2, with 13 bases lining up with TRBD2. The CDR3 has 16 residues. V was pared by 4 bases and J by 5 bases, with 4 bases of the junction left unmatched. In germline, CDR1 is SGHNT, CDR2 YENEEA. CDR3: CASSSPGLAGTGELFF. The CDR3 DNA reads TGTGCCAGCAGCTCCCCGGGACTAGCGGGGACCGGGGAGCTGTTTTTT. Complete variable domain (other parts from reference TRBV11-3 and TRBJ2-2): EAGVVQSPRYKIIEKKQPVAFWCNPISGHNTLYWYLQNLGQGPELLIRYENEEAVDDSQLPKDRFSAERLKGVDSTLKIQPAELGDSAVYLCASSSPGLAGTGELFFGEGSRLTVL.

The J gene is TRBJ1-1, the V gene TRBV3-1 (or the pseudogene TRBV3-2); possibly TRBD1 for D (5 bases). Germline V lookup: CDR1 LGHDT, CDR2 YNNKEL (reference sequence). Trimming removed 5 bases at V and 0 bases at J, with 10 bases between. The CDR3 is 14 residues long. The CDR3 sequence is CASSDQGMNTEAFF. The DNA for the CDR3 is TGTGCCAGCAGCGATCAGGGAATGAACACTGAAGCTTTCTTT.

On this clone: The germline gene is not matched at one end of the junction; a read error may be the cause. CDR3 in amino acids: CASSQTGGSF. CDR3 DNA sequence: TGCGCCAGCAGCCAAACAGGGGGTTCCTTC. V gene TRBV4-3 combines with J gene TRBJ2-7; 8 nucleotides match TRBD1. The CDR3 totals 10 residues. Germline V gene data show CDR1 as LGHNA and CDR2 as YSLEER.

CDR3 loop: CASSLVAANYGYTF. Here the CDR3 DNA reads TGTGCCAGCAGCTTGGTTGCAGCTAACTATGGCTACACCTTC. The chain uses TRBV5-6 and TRBJ1-2; D remains ambiguous. V lost 0 bases and J 0 bases, leaving 6 bases between the germline ends. This CDR3 region has 14 residues. Per the germline V gene, CDR1 is SGHDT and CDR2 is YYEEEE.

The chain uses TRBV20-1 and TRBJ2-7; D is ambiguous. The CDR3 covers 11 residues. The germline CDR1 and CDR2 sequences are DFQATT and SNEGSKA (reference sequence). The V end lost 0 bases, the J end lost 3 bases, and 3 bases lay between the germline ends. The CDR3 bases are TGCAGTGCTAGAGACAGCTACGAGCAGTACTTC. Residues: CSARDSYEQYF.

This clone showed up just a few times. The J gene is TRBJ2-2, the V gene TRBV4-2, with 7 bases lining up with TRBD2. The V and J ends lost 0 bases and 9 bases, in that order; junction bases with no gene match: 7. The CDR3 extends over 15 amino acids. The V gene's germline CDR1 is LGHNA and CDR2 YNFKEQ. The CDR3 loop reads CASSQEVTSYRELFF. Here the CDR3 DNA reads TGTGCCAGCAGCCAAGAGGTGACTAGCTACCGGGAGCTGTTTTTT.

V and J are TRBV12-2 and TRBJ2-7; the table's D call TRBD2 went unverified against the DNA. TRBV12-2 is marked as a pseudogene. The CDR3 totals 14 residues. The CDR3 region is CASLQRGDSYEQYF. CDR3 in DNA: TGTGCAAGTCTTCAGCGGGGGGACTCCTACGAGCAGTACTTC.